The next 26 T cell receptor beta chains were all read from a single sample in a study of technical replicates of blood from several donors. TCRdb's copy holds only in-frame clones and misses some; the assay was immunoSEQ multiplex PCR. The sample lists approximately 70,000 clones, about 94% seen once, with about 0.4% in the top ten. Sequences were obtained from T cells isolated from PBMCs. Every receptor here comes from a human donor in good health.

CDR3: CSVQAVSYEQYF. The DNA of the CDR3 is TGCAGCGTTCAAGCGGTCTCCTACGAGCAGTACTTC. The rearrangement joins TRBV29-1 to TRBJ2-7; D is perhaps TRBD2 (5 bases). The CDR3 is 12 residues long. CDR1 is SQVTM, CDR2 ANQGSEA, per germline. V lost 5 bases and J lost 0, with 8 bases in between.

This rearrangement joins TRBV15 to TRBJ2-7; 11 nucleotides line up with TRBD2. The CDR3 consists of 14 residues. V was pared by 0 bases and J by 9 bases, with 4 bases of the junction left unmatched. Germline V gives CDR1 LNHNV, CDR2 YYDKDF (reference sequence). In DNA form, the CDR3 reads TGTGCCACCAGCAGAGAACTAGCGGGAGAAGCGCAGTACTTC. Translation gives CATSRELAGEAQYF.

This chain links TRBV4-1 with TRBJ1-1; D gene ambiguous. Trimming took off 0 bases at V and 2 bases at J, with 10 bases between the two ends. Germline assignment: CDR1 MGHRA and CDR2 YSYEKL. The CDR3 spans 15 residues. CDR3 DNA: TGCGCCAGCAGCCAAGAGGGGAGGATTAACACTGAAGCTTTCTTT. Translation: CASSQEGRINTEAFF.

The genes are TRBV6-5 and TRBJ2-2, with a possible D match to TRBD2 (5 bases). The CDR3 runs to 13 residues. Trimming took off 3 bases at V and 7 bases at J, with 9 bases between the two ends. CDR1 is MNHEY, CDR2 SVGAGI, per germline. CDR3 sequence (DNA): TGTGCCAGCAGTTATACGGGGATCGGGGAGCTGTTTTTT. It encodes CASSYTGIGELFF.

The chain joins TRBV7-8 to TRBJ1-1, with a weak D call TRBD1 (5 bases). The CDR3 has 13 amino acids. V was pared by 1 base and J by 11 bases, with 14 bases between. From germline, CDR1 is SGHVS and CDR2 FQNEAQ. CDR3 in amino acids: CASSLGPGGYAFF. The CDR3 DNA reads as TGTGCCAGCAGCTTAGGCCCGGGGGGATACGCTTTCTTT.

This chain joins TRBV11-3 and TRBJ1-1, with no clear D. V was trimmed by 2 bases and J by 3 bases, leaving 7 bases between them. CDR1 and CDR2 from the germline V gene are SGHNT and YENEEA. This CDR3 is built from 13 residues. Written as DNA, the CDR3 is TGTGCCAGCAGCTTATATGCGGACACTGAAGCTTTCTTT. It translates to CASSLYADTEAFF.

About this clone itself: Other DNA sequences in the same sample also yield this CDR3. This rearrangement joins TRBV7-3 to TRBJ2-3, with 8 positions matching TRBD2. This CDR3 is built from 16 residues. In germline, CDR1 is SGHTA, CDR2 FQGTGA. V shed 2 bases and J 0 bases; nucleotides not matched to a gene: 4. CDR3 coding DNA: TGTGCCAGCAGCTTACTAGCGGGTACTAGCACAGATACGCAGTATTTT. Its protein product is CASSLLAGTSTDTQYF.

V gene TRBV25-1 combines with J gene TRBJ2-5; 9 bases line up with TRBD2. The CDR3 has 15 amino acids. Germline V CDR1 and CDR2: MGHDK, SYGVNS. Trimming removed 3 bases from V and 5 bases from J; junction bases left unmatched: 7. The CDR3 sequence: CASSESLAGVETQYF. CDR3 DNA: TGTGCCAGCAGTGAGTCGTTAGCGGGAGTGGAGACCCAGTACTTC.

This rearrangement joins TRBV9 to TRBJ1-4; D not resolved. The V gene's germline CDR1 is SGDLS and CDR2 YYNGEE. V lost 0 bases and J 4 bases, leaving 10 bases between the germline ends. The CDR3 consists of 15 residues. CDR3: CASSVDVRVNEKLFF. As DNA, the CDR3 is TGTGCCAGCAGCGTAGATGTCCGGGTTAATGAAAAACTGTTTTTT.

The rearrangement uses TRBV5-4 and TRBJ2-2; a weak D match, TRBD1 (5 bases). CDR3 size: 14 residues. Germline V gene lookup returns CDR1 SGHNT and CDR2 YYREEE (reference sequence). Trimming removed 1 base at V and 4 bases at J, with 8 bases between. CDR3 residues: CASSLLTATGELFF. Here the CDR3 DNA reads TGTGCCAGCAGCTTGTTGACAGCCACCGGGGAGCTGTTTTTT. Variable domain in full (rest from reference TRBV5-4 and TRBJ2-2): ETGVTQSPTHLIKTRGQQVTLRCSSQSGHNTVSWYQQALGQGPQFIFQYYREEENGRGNFPPRFSGLQFPNYSSELNVNALELDDSALYLCASSLLTATGELFFGEGSRLTVL.

As DNA, the CDR3 is TGTGCCAGCAGCTTAATCACAGGGAAAGAGACCCAGTACTTC. Its translation: CASSLITGKETQYF. The chain is built from TRBV7-2 and TRBJ2-5; D is perhaps TRBD1 (6 bases). Trimming cost V 2 bases and J 3 bases, with 10 bases left between them. Germline V gives CDR1 SGHTA, CDR2 FQGNSA. The CDR3 length is 14 residues.

This clone is a singleton in its sample. The chain is built from TRBV6-1 and TRBJ2-3; D is unresolved. V was clipped by 6 bases and J by 6 bases, with 13 bases between them. Germline CDR1 and CDR2: MNHNS and SASEGT. The CDR3 consists of 13 residues. The CDR3 nucleotides read TGTGCCAGCAGAGCCTTTACTACGGATACGCAGTATTTT. Protein product: CASRAFTTDTQYF.

The chain is built from TRBV9 and TRBJ2-3; 7 nucleotides line up with TRBD2. From germline, CDR1 is SGDLS and CDR2 YYNGEE. This CDR3 is built from 16 residues. J gave up 4 bases and V 3 bases, and 11 bases lay outside the gene matches. CDR3 sequence reads: CASSAGTTLRADTQYF. The CDR3 DNA follows: TGTGCCAGCAGCGCCGGGACTACCTTAAGGGCAGATACGCAGTATTTT.

This chain connects TRBV5-1 to TRBJ1-2, with 9 bases that match TRBD1. CDR3 length equals 15 residues. V lost 3 bases and J lost 5; bases outside the gene matches: 8. Germline V lookup: CDR1 SGHRS, CDR2 YFSETQ. The CDR3: CASSSRQGDGYGYTF. In DNA form, the CDR3 reads TGCGCCAGCAGCTCAAGACAGGGGGATGGATATGGCTACACCTTC.

The chain employs TRBV29-1 and TRBJ2-7; maybe TRBD2 (6 bases). This CDR3 has 12 amino acids. The V gene's germline CDR1 is SQVTM and CDR2 ANQGSEA. V gave up 4 bases and J gave up 4 bases, with 11 bases separating them. As DNA, the CDR3 is TGCAGCGTTGCCGGGACTGCGTACGAGCAGTACTTC. It is translated as CSVAGTAYEQYF.

V and J are TRBV4-2 and TRBJ2-2; 14 bases line up with TRBD2. Trimming removed 2 bases from V and 0 bases from J; junction bases left unmatched: 11. Germline CDR1 is LGHNA and CDR2 is YNFKEQ. The CDR3 sequence is 21 residues long. CDR3 DNA: TGTGCCAGCAGCCAAAGGATACCGGGACTAGCGGGAGCACCGAACACCGGGGAGCTGTTTTTT. Its protein product is CASSQRIPGLAGAPNTGELFF.

This chain connects TRBV6-5 to TRBJ1-1; possibly TRBD1 for D (6 bases). The CDR3 consists of 16 residues. V was cut by 0 bases and J by 3 bases, with 14 bases left in between. CDR1 is MNHEY, CDR2 SVGAGI, per germline. The CDR3 DNA reads TGTGCCAGCAGTTACTCTACAGGGATGTGGGACACTGAAGCTTTCTTT. It is translated as CASSYSTGMWDTEAFF.

The rearrangement joins TRBV28 to TRBJ1-2; D might be TRBD1 (6 bases). CDR3 size: 14 residues. Germline assignment: CDR1 MDHEN and CDR2 SYDVKM. Trimming cost V 3 bases and J 4 bases, with 12 bases left between them. Written as DNA, the CDR3 is TGTGCCAGCAGTTTGTCAGGGGTGGGCTATGGCTACACCTTC. Amino acids: CASSLSGVGYGYTF.

This rearrangement joins TRBV19 to TRBJ1-3; D call uncertain. Germline values: CDR1 LNHDA, CDR2 SQIVND (reference sequence). Trimming shortened V by 3 bases and J by 8 bases, and 11 bases separated the two germline ends. The CDR3 contains 13 residues. CDR3 in amino acids: CASSMGRFDTIYF. For the CDR3, the DNA is TGTGCCAGTAGTATGGGCAGGTTCGACACCATATATTTT.

V gene TRBV29-1 combines with J gene TRBJ2-5, with 9 bases aligning to TRBD2. The CDR3 is made up of 15 amino acids. The germline V gene has CDR1 SQVTM and CDR2 ANQGSEA. V lost 6 bases, J lost 5 bases, and 13 bases stayed unmatched. CDR3 amino acids: CSVDLAGDGSETQYF. The CDR3 DNA sequence: TGCAGCGTAGACTTAGCGGGAGATGGTTCGGAGACCCAGTACTTC. The full variable domain, with the rest looked up from reference TRBV29-1 and TRBJ2-5, is SAVISQKPSRDICQRGTSLTIQCQVDSQVTMMFWYRQQPGQSLTLIATANQGSEATYESGFVIDKFPISRPNLTFSTLTVSNMSPEDSSIYLCSVDLAGDGSETQYFGPGTRLLVL.

The V gene is TRBV19, the J gene TRBJ1-2; perhaps TRBD1 as D (6 bases). CDR1 is LNHDA, CDR2 SQIVND, per germline (reference sequence). The ends were cut back, 7 bases at V and 1 base at J, with 16 bases in the middle. The CDR3 is 15 amino acids. CDR3 DNA: TGTGCCAGTACCAAGAGGGGGACTATTAACTATGGCTACACCTTC. It encodes CASTKRGTINYGYTF.

The chain links TRBV28 to TRBJ2-7; 7 nucleotides agree with TRBD2. The CDR3 is made up of 14 amino acids. CDR1 and CDR2 from the germline V gene are MDHEN and SYDVKM. V dropped 3 bases and J dropped 4; count of bases not matched to a gene: 6. CDR3 amino acids: CASSLGGGVYEQYF. In DNA form, the CDR3 reads TGTGCCAGCAGTTTGGGGGGGGGAGTTTACGAGCAGTACTTC.

The chain joins TRBV9 to TRBJ2-5; the match to TRBD2 covers 7 bases. This CDR3 comprises 14 residues. Germline CDR1 is SGDLS and CDR2 is YYNGEE. J was trimmed by 3 bases and V by 0 bases; bases with no gene match: 2. CDR3 region: CASSVGLAEETQYF. The CDR3 nucleotides read TGTGCCAGCAGCGTAGGACTAGCCGAAGAGACCCAGTACTTC.

The chain employs TRBV19 and TRBJ1-5; possible D gene TRBD1, 6 bases. This CDR3 is 15 amino acids long. Germline lookup yields CDR1 LNHDA and CDR2 SQIVND (reference sequence). The V gene lost 6 bases and the J gene lost 5 bases, with 17 bases spanning the gap. CDR3 amino acids: CASSGQRMDHQPQHF. The CDR3 bases are TGTGCCAGTAGCGGACAGCGAATGGATCATCAGCCCCAGCATTTT. Supplemented by reference TRBV19 and TRBJ1-5, the full variable domain reads DGGITQSPKYLFRKEGQNVTLSCEQNLNHDAMYWYRQDPGQGLRLIYYSQIVNDFQKGDIAEGYSVSREKKESFPLTVTSAQKNPTAFYLCASSGQRMDHQPQHFGDGTRLSIL.

V and J are TRBV25-1 and TRBJ1-4, with 7 positions matching TRBD1. Losses at the gene ends were 2 bases for V and 8 bases for J; bases not matched to a gene: 2. Germline values: CDR1 MGHDK, CDR2 SYGVNS. The CDR3 runs 13 residues. CDR3 DNA: TGTGCCAGCAGTGAACAGGGGGAGGAAAAACTGTTTTTT. Protein: CASSEQGEEKLFF.

The chain uses TRBV9 and TRBJ2-7; tentative D call: TRBD1 (6 bases). V dropped 0 bases and J dropped 6 bases, with 16 bases sitting between them. The CDR3 has 15 amino acids. Germline loops: CDR1 SGDLS, CDR2 YYNGEE. This chain's CDR3 is CASSVDDGMGAEQYF. Here the CDR3 DNA reads TGTGCCAGCAGCGTAGACGACGGGATGGGGGCCGAGCAGTACTTC.